The clone carrying this TCR beta chain was seen many times. The target antigen is unknown. The CDR3 is made up of 13 amino acids. Trimming took 5 bases from V and 4 from J, leaving 11 bases between them. Germline CDR1 and CDR2: MDHEN and SYDVKM. This entry is derived from a study of T cells in Graves' hyperthyroidism and ophthalmopathy. General study results and limits: A 13 V-J model separated ophthalmopathy from stable hyperthyroidism. Onset of ophthalmopathy came a median approximately 6.9 months after the model predicted it.

Exclusions: uncontrolled infection, other autoimmune disease, pregnancy, lactation. Amplification of TCR beta CDR3 regions was performed using RNA transcripts as template. A set of HTBI primers served as the primers for a first-round RT-PCR of the TCR CDR3. MiXCR was run by TCRdb on the multiplex PCR reads, yielding one entry per CDR3 protein. The data contain some 490,000 distinct CDR3 sequences, 20% to 25% of them seen just once; the ten biggest clones take up about half. V usage is TRBV28 and J usage is TRBJ1-2; D unresolved. This TCR was recovered from an older woman with Graves' ophthalmopathy. Material for sequencing was blood. DNA of the CDR3: TGTGCCAGCAGTCTGATGAAGGGCTATGGCTACACCTTC. This sequence encodes CASSLMKGYGYTF.